This T cell receptor beta chain was recorded in a study of identical twins. Study findings and constraints: Out-of-frame beta sequences exhibited a weaker degree of excess twin sharing. Some out-of-frame alpha sequences were shared by twins, and these showed excess low generation probability.

Germline CDR1 and CDR2: LNHNV and YYDKDF (reference sequence). CDR3 length: 13 amino acids. Trimming left V 3 bases short and J 0 bases short, with 5 bases between. This clonotype was recorded many times. Its specificity is not known. TCRdb recomputed calls from the 5' RACE reads with MiXCR, one row per CDR3 protein. The sample shows about 220,000 distinct CDR3 sequences, under 8.5% of them seen only once. The same sample was also studied in work on T cells expressing NK-cell markers. From that second work: Within the sequenced cohort of eight donors, seven exhibited HCMV seropositivity and one was seronegative. These clonotypes, the leaders elsewhere, also led the CD3+CD56-NKG2C+ fraction in a handful of donors.

The sample consisted of CD8+ T cells sorted from blood. J is TRBJ2-5 and V is TRBV15; D call uncertain. The receptor's source is a woman aged 18-35 years in good health. In DNA form, the CDR3 reads TGTGCCACCAGCAGTGTCTACCAAGAGACCCAGTACTTC. It yields the protein CATSSVYQETQYF.